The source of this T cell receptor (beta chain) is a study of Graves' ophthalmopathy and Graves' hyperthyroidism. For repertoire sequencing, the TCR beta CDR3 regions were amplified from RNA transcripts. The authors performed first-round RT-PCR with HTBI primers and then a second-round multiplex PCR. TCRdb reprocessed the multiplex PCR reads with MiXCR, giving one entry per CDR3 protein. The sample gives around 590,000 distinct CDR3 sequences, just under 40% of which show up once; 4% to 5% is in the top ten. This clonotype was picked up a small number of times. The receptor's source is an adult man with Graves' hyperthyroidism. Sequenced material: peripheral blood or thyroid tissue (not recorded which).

CDR3 sequence (DNA): TGTGCCCCCCGGGACTCCTATGGCAACTGGAATGAGCAGTTCTTC. Its protein is CAPRDSYGNWNEQFF. J is TRBJ2-1 and V is TRBV10-3; TRBD2 is a possible D gene (6 bases). V lost 11 bases, J lost 7 bases, and 24 bases lay in between. The CDR3 sequence is 15 residues long. Germline V gene sequence: CDR1 ENHRY, CDR2 SYGVKD.